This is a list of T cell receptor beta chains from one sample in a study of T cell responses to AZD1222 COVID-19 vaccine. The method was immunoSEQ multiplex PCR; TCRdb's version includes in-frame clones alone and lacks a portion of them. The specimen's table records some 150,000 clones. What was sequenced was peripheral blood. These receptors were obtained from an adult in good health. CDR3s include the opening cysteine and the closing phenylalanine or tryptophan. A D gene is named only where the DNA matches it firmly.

CDR3nt: TGTGCCAGCAGCTTGCGGACAGGGGAGGCGCGCGAGCAGTACTTC
CDR3aa: CASSLRTGEAREQYF
v_gene: TRBV11-1
j_gene: TRBJ2-7
d_gene: TRBD1

CDR3nt: TGTGCCAGCAGCTTGGGACAGATTAACTATGGCTACACCTTC
CDR3aa: CASSLGQINYGYTF
v_gene: TRBV5-4
j_gene: TRBJ1-2
d_gene: .

CDR3nt: TGTGCCAGTAGTATGCAGGGAGGCCAGCCCCAGCATTTT
CDR3aa: CASSMQGGQPQHF
v_gene: TRBV19
j_gene: TRBJ1-5
d_gene: .

CDR3nt: TGTGCCAGCAGCGCCGGACCCGGAAACACCATATATTTT
CDR3aa: CASSAGPGNTIYF
v_gene: TRBV27
j_gene: TRBJ1-3
d_gene: .

CDR3nt: TGTGCCAGCAGTGAAGGCAACACGCGCGCAGATACGCAGTATTTT
CDR3aa: CASSEGNTRADTQYF
v_gene: TRBV6-1
j_gene: TRBJ2-3
d_gene: .

CDR3nt: TGTGCCAGCAGCCAACAGGGGACGAGCACAGATACGCAGTATTTT
CDR3aa: CASSQQGTSTDTQYF
v_gene: TRBV3-1/TRBV3-2
j_gene: TRBJ2-3
d_gene: .

CDR3nt: TGCGCCAGCAGCCCTACGACGGCAACTTGGATCCGGAACACTGAAGCTTTCTTT
CDR3aa: CASSPTTATWIRNTEAFF
v_gene: TRBV4-3
j_gene: TRBJ1-1
d_gene: .

CDR3nt: TGTGCCAGCACCTCATACAGGGTCGGGGAGACCCAGTACTTC
CDR3aa: CASTSYRVGETQYF
v_gene: TRBV7-2
j_gene: TRBJ2-5
d_gene: .

CDR3nt: TGTGCCAGCAGCTCGCTGGGGGCTTATGAAAAACTGTTTTTT
CDR3aa: CASSSLGAYEKLFF
v_gene: TRBV7-9
j_gene: TRBJ1-4
d_gene: .

CDR3nt: TGTGCCAGCAGCCCCCCAGCTCGGGGTGCGTCCTACGAGCAGTACTTC
CDR3aa: CASSPPARGASYEQYF
v_gene: TRBV3-1/TRBV3-2
j_gene: TRBJ2-7
d_gene: .

CDR3nt: TGTGCCAGCAGCCCCCACGAGGGACTAGCGACAGATACGCAGTATTTT
CDR3aa: CASSPHEGLATDTQYF
v_gene: TRBV9
j_gene: TRBJ2-3
d_gene: TRBD2

CDR3nt: TGTGCCAGCAGTGGCACCGGGACAGCATATGGCTACACCTTC
CDR3aa: CASSGTGTAYGYTF
v_gene: TRBV25-1
j_gene: TRBJ1-2
d_gene: TRBD1

CDR3nt: TGTGCCAGCTCACCCTCGGAGGGAGTTTCGAATGAGCAGTTCTTC
CDR3aa: CASSPSEGVSNEQFF
v_gene: TRBV18
j_gene: TRBJ2-1
d_gene: .

CDR3nt: TGCGCCAGCAGCTTGAGGGGGGCTAATGAGGAAAAACTGTTTTTT
CDR3aa: CASSLRGANEEKLFF
v_gene: TRBV5-1
j_gene: TRBJ1-4
d_gene: .

CDR3nt: TGTGCCAGCAAACCGGGGGGGACTGAAGCTTTCTTT
CDR3aa: CASKPGGTEAFF
v_gene: TRBV6-6
j_gene: TRBJ1-1
d_gene: .

CDR3nt: TGCGCCAGCAGCGGAGGACAGTCCACAGATACGCAGTATTTT
CDR3aa: CASSGGQSTDTQYF
v_gene: TRBV5-1
j_gene: TRBJ2-3
d_gene: .

CDR3nt: TGTGCCAGCAGCTACAGGGTGAACACTGAAGCTTTCTTT
CDR3aa: CASSYRVNTEAFF
v_gene: TRBV7-3
j_gene: TRBJ1-1
d_gene: .

CDR3nt: TGTGCCAGCAGCTTCCCGGTCGGCAGGGGCACTGAAGCTTTCTTT
CDR3aa: CASSFPVGRGTEAFF
v_gene: TRBV7-8
j_gene: TRBJ1-1
d_gene: .

CDR3nt: TGTGCCAGTACCACCCCCAGGACAGGGGTTTCTGAAGCTTTCTTT
CDR3aa: CASTTPRTGVSEAFF
v_gene: TRBV19
j_gene: TRBJ1-1
d_gene: TRBD1

CDR3nt: TGTGCCAGCAGCCTATATCCGGCAGATACGCAGTATTTT
CDR3aa: CASSLYPADTQYF
v_gene: TRBV7-9
j_gene: TRBJ2-3
d_gene: .

CDR3nt: TGCAGTGCTAGTAGTACGGGACGGAAGGAAAAACTGTTTTTT
CDR3aa: CSASSTGRKEKLFF
v_gene: TRBV20-1
j_gene: TRBJ1-4
d_gene: .

CDR3nt: TGTGCCAGTAGTACCAACCTTGGGGGGGCATACGAGCAGTACTTC
CDR3aa: CASSTNLGGAYEQYF
v_gene: TRBV19
j_gene: TRBJ2-7
d_gene: .

CDR3nt: TGTGCCAGCAGTTACTCTGGGTTTCCCCACGAGCAGTACTTC
CDR3aa: CASSYSGFPHEQYF
v_gene: TRBV6-5
j_gene: TRBJ2-7
d_gene: .

CDR3nt: TGTGCCAGTAGTGGACAGGGCTCTGAAAAACTGTTTTTT
CDR3aa: CASSGQGSEKLFF
v_gene: TRBV19
j_gene: TRBJ1-4
d_gene: TRBD1

CDR3nt: TGTGCCAGCAGTGACAGGGGGCTCAACTCCTACGAGCAGTACTTC
CDR3aa: CASSDRGLNSYEQYF
v_gene: TRBV28
j_gene: TRBJ2-7
d_gene: TRBD1

CDR3nt: TGTGCCAGCAGCGGGGGACAGGGCGCCTCGCGGCCTTTCTTT
CDR3aa: CASSGGQGASRPFF
v_gene: TRBV9
j_gene: TRBJ1-1
d_gene: TRBD1

CDR3nt: TGTGCCAGCACCCAACAGGGGATAGCCAAAAACATTCAGTACTTC
CDR3aa: CASTQQGIAKNIQYF
v_gene: TRBV2
j_gene: TRBJ2-4
d_gene: TRBD1

CDR3nt: TGTGCCAGCAGCCCCGGTAGAGGGGGTTACAATGAGCAGTTCTTC
CDR3aa: CASSPGRGGYNEQFF
v_gene: TRBV7-3
j_gene: TRBJ2-1
d_gene: .

CDR3nt: TGTGCCAGCAGCAACGGCGCTAGAGATGAGCAGTTCTTC
CDR3aa: CASSNGARDEQFF
v_gene: TRBV9
j_gene: TRBJ2-1
d_gene: .

CDR3nt: TGTGCCAGCAGATCGGACGGCTACGAGCAGTACTTC
CDR3aa: CASRSDGYEQYF
v_gene: TRBV12-3/TRBV12-4
j_gene: TRBJ2-7
d_gene: .

CDR3nt: TGTGCCAGCAGCTTAGGGGGGAACACTGAAGCTTTCTTT
CDR3aa: CASSLGGNTEAFF
v_gene: TRBV11-3
j_gene: TRBJ1-1
d_gene: .

CDR3nt: TGTGCCAGAAGCCTCCCCTCTGGGGGATCCACTGAAGCTTTCTTT
CDR3aa: CARSLPSGGSTEAFF
v_gene: TRBV5-3
j_gene: TRBJ1-1
d_gene: .

CDR3nt: TGCGCCAGCAGCTTGGACGGGACAGCAAATGAAGCTTTCTTT
CDR3aa: CASSLDGTANEAFF
v_gene: TRBV5-1
j_gene: TRBJ1-1
d_gene: TRBD1

CDR3nt: TGTGCCAGCAGCTTAGGGGGGAGACTAGCGGGGTTCACAGATACGCAGTATTTT
CDR3aa: CASSLGGRLAGFTDTQYF
v_gene: TRBV7-8
j_gene: TRBJ2-3
d_gene: TRBD2

CDR3nt: TGTGCCAGCAGCGCACCCCGGGACAGGGCTTCTCACTCTGGAAACACCATATATTTT
CDR3aa: CASSAPRDRASHSGNTIYF
v_gene: TRBV5-6
j_gene: TRBJ1-3
d_gene: TRBD1

CDR3nt: TGTGCCAGCAGCTTAGGCAGGGCCTCTGGAAACACCATATATTTT
CDR3aa: CASSLGRASGNTIYF
v_gene: TRBV7-6
j_gene: TRBJ1-3
d_gene: .

CDR3nt: TGTGCCAGCAGCCCCAGTGTGAGGGACTATGGCTACACCTTC
CDR3aa: CASSPSVRDYGYTF
v_gene: TRBV7-3
j_gene: TRBJ1-2
d_gene: .

CDR3nt: TGTGCCAGCAGCTTAGCGAGTGGCCCCCCCACCGGGGAGCTGTTTTTT
CDR3aa: CASSLASGPPTGELFF
v_gene: TRBV7-9
j_gene: TRBJ2-2
d_gene: .

CDR3nt: TGTGCCAGCAGCCCCAAGGGGGCAGGGGCGAACACTGAAGCTTTCTTT
CDR3aa: CASSPKGAGANTEAFF
v_gene: TRBV7-9
j_gene: TRBJ1-1
d_gene: TRBD1

CDR3nt: TGTGCCAGTAGTGCAACCTACAGGGGCATGGAACAGTTCTTC
CDR3aa: CASSATYRGMEQFF
v_gene: TRBV19
j_gene: TRBJ2-1
d_gene: TRBD1

CDR3nt: TGTGCCAGCAGCTTAACTACGAACACTGAAGCTTTCTTT
CDR3aa: CASSLTTNTEAFF
v_gene: TRBV7-3
j_gene: TRBJ1-1
d_gene: .

CDR3nt: TGTGCCAGCAGTTGGACAGGGTTAAATACGCAGTATTTT
CDR3aa: CASSWTGLNTQYF
v_gene: TRBV28
j_gene: TRBJ2-3
d_gene: TRBD1

CDR3nt: TGTGCCAGTAGTACCACCCCATGGGCAGCCGGAGTAAACACTGAAGCTTTCTTT
CDR3aa: CASSTTPWAAGVNTEAFF
v_gene: TRBV19
j_gene: TRBJ1-1
d_gene: .

CDR3nt: TGTGCCAGCAGCCAAGACGGACAGTCCGATTCACCCCTCCACTTT
CDR3aa: CASSQDGQSDSPLHF
v_gene: TRBV4-2
j_gene: TRBJ1-6
d_gene: .

CDR3nt: TGTGCCAGCAAACTACCACGGGGAAACACCGGGGAGCTGTTTTTT
CDR3aa: CASKLPRGNTGELFF
v_gene: TRBV6-5
j_gene: TRBJ2-2
d_gene: .

CDR3nt: TGTGCCAGCAGCCAAGGCCAGGGGGCCTGGCAGCCCCAGCATTTT
CDR3aa: CASSQGQGAWQPQHF
v_gene: TRBV3-1/TRBV3-2
j_gene: TRBJ1-5
d_gene: TRBD1

CDR3nt: TGTGCCAGCACCCCGGGAGGAGTAAGAGAAAAACTGTTTTTT
CDR3aa: CASTPGGVREKLFF
v_gene: TRBV2
j_gene: TRBJ1-4
d_gene: .

CDR3nt: TGTGCCAGCAACGAAAGGGATTCCACCGGGGAGCTGTTTTTT
CDR3aa: CASNERDSTGELFF
v_gene: TRBV28
j_gene: TRBJ2-2
d_gene: .

CDR3nt: TGTGCCACCAGCAGGGACAGCACCATGGAGACCCAGTACTTC
CDR3aa: CATSRDSTMETQYF
v_gene: TRBV15
j_gene: TRBJ2-5
d_gene: .